This TCR beta chain was observed in a study of blood T cell repertoires in COVID-19. Study summary: Sources were T cells, B-cell-depleted T cells, or PBMCs; the material itself was cDNA or gDNA.

V gave up 3 bases and J gave up 3 bases; unmatched junction bases: 7. This CDR3 comprises 16 residues. CDR1 KGHSH and CDR2 LQKENI come from the germline V gene. Measured with immunoSEQ multiplex PCR; TCRdb has only the in-frame clones, and not every one. The sample includes roughly 310,000 clones, roughly nine tenths of them seen just once. Recruitment covered about two dozen US areas and drew participants whose ages spanned roughly 18 to 100 years. Two negative PCRs, clearance, or symptom resolution characterized the recovered Cohort 3 donors. This receptor was identified in a man in his fifties or sixties who had recovered from COVID-19. The sample comprised PBMCs or T cells enriched from blood (not recorded which). The rearrangement uses TRBV18 and TRBJ2-3; 9 bases align to TRBD1. CDR3 sequence: CASSPQGQGRTDTQYF. CDR3 DNA sequence: TGTGCCAGCTCACCGCAGGGACAGGGTCGAACAGATACGCAGTATTTT.